This section outlines one T cell receptor (beta chain) sequence together with its context. The record originates from a study of patients and donors after allogeneic stem cell transplantation. MiXCR, applied by TCRdb to the RT-PCR reads, yields one record per CDR3 protein. The repertoire holds roughly 230,000 distinct CDR3 sequences, with roughly an eighth as singletons. The CDR3 is 12 residues long. The V and J ends lost 1 base and 6 bases respectively, with 7 bases between them. Germline V lookup: CDR1 KGHSH, CDR2 LQKENI. The sample taken for sequencing was blood, either unsorted or a sorted T cell fraction (not recorded which). The chain employs TRBV18 and TRBJ2-7, with D possibly being TRBD1 (6 bases). The source of this sequence is a human donor who was either an allogeneic HSCT recipient or a stem cell or donor lymphocyte infusion donor (not recorded which). It is not recorded whose cells these are; they may come from a transplant donor. CDR3 sequence (DNA): TGTGCCAGCTCACCACTGGACAGCGAGCAGTACTTC. Translation: CASSPLDSEQYF.